The 27 T cell receptor beta chains below were found in one sample sequenced in a study of cytomegalovirus exposure and HLA in healthy donors. It was with 60 Vbeta and 13 Jbeta primers that the PCR ran. Only in-frame clones appear in the TCRdb table, and some are missing; sequencing was by immunoSEQ multiplex PCR. This table holds more than 95,000 clones, approximately 80% found once. Specimen: PBMCs. Receptors originate from a man aged 25 to 40 in good health and CMV-seropositive.

This clone was seen only a few times. The V and J genes are TRBV7-2 and TRBJ2-1, with 9 positions matching TRBD1. The germline V gene encodes CDR1 SGHTA and CDR2 FQGNSA. V lost 5 bases and J lost 3; bases outside the gene matches: 14. The CDR3 totals 18 residues. CDR3 nucleotides: TGTGCCAGCAGCCTATATTTTACAGGGGGCGGATACTACAATGAGCAGTTCTTC. Translated: CASSLYFTGGGYYNEQFF.

Only a few counts were recorded for this clone. J is TRBJ2-7 and V is TRBV28, with a tentative D call TRBD1 (5 bases). Germline lookup yields CDR1 MDHEN and CDR2 SYDVKM. Trimming removed 2 bases from V and 0 bases from J, with 11 bases in between. CDR3 length equals 15 residues. The CDR3 sequence is CASSLRQKGSYEQYF. The CDR3 nucleotides are TGTGCCAGCAGTTTACGACAGAAGGGCTCCTACGAGCAGTACTTC.

The J gene is TRBJ1-1, the V gene TRBV2; 7 bases line up with TRBD1. This CDR3 spans 13 amino acids. The germline V gene encodes CDR1 SNHLY and CDR2 FYNNEI. J gave up 1 base and V 6 bases, and 2 bases lay outside the gene matches. CDR3 sequence reads: CASRGDRNTEAFF. The CDR3 bases are TGTGCCAGCAGGGGGGACAGGAACACTGAAGCTTTCTTT. Full variable domain (remainder filled in from reference TRBV2 and TRBJ1-1): EPEVTQTPSHQVTQMGQEVILRCVPISNHLYFYWYRQILGQKVEFLVSFYNNEISEKSEIFDDQFSVERPDGSNFTLKIRSTKLEDSAMYFCASRGDRNTEAFFGQGTRLTVV.

The chain recombines TRBV5-4 with TRBJ2-7; 10 bases map to TRBD2. Per germline, CDR1 SGHNT and CDR2 YYREEE (reference sequence). The CDR3 is 16 amino acids. J was trimmed by 5 bases and V by 3 bases; bases with no gene match: 11. The CDR3 here is CASSYEPSGSLNEQYF. The CDR3 DNA reads TGTGCCAGCAGCTATGAACCTAGCGGGAGTTTGAACGAGCAGTACTTC. Filled out from reference TRBV5-4 and TRBJ2-7, the complete variable domain reads ETGVTQSPTHLIKTRGQQVTLRCSSQSGHNTVSWYQQALGQGPQFIFQYYREEENGRGNFPPRFSGLQFPNYSSELNVNALELDDSALYLCASSYEPSGSLNEQYFGPGTRLTVT.

The chain couples TRBV7-9 to TRBJ2-5; no firm D call. Germline CDR1 is SEHNR and CDR2 is FQNEAQ (reference sequence). V lost 3 bases to trimming and J lost 5 bases, with 10 bases between them. CDR3 length equals 13 residues. As DNA, the CDR3 is TGTGCCAGCAGCTTTAACGGAGCGGAGACCCAGTACTTC. The encoded protein is CASSFNGAETQYF.

This clone was found once. The rearrangement joins TRBV21-1 to TRBJ1-2; TRBD1 is the table's D call, not checked against the DNA. TRBV21-1 is recorded as a pseudogene. The CDR3 loop spans 14 amino acids. CDR3 residues: CASSKSGTSYGYTF. The CDR3 DNA follows: TGTGCCAGCAGCAAATCCGGGACATCCTATGGCTACACCTTC.

Here the CDR3 reads CASSLSSGGGPDTQYF. The CDR3 DNA reads TGTGCCAGCAGTTTATCAAGCGGGGGTGGGCCAGATACGCAGTATTTT. The chain recombines TRBV27 with TRBJ2-3; 8 bases are a match to TRBD2. From germline, CDR1 is MNHEY and CDR2 SMNVEV (reference sequence). The CDR3 sequence is 16 residues long. The V and J ends lost 0 bases and 4 bases, in that order; junction bases with no gene match: 6.

The sample holds a few counts of this clone. V gene TRBV5-1 combines with J gene TRBJ2-5; maybe TRBD1 (7 bases). The germline V gene encodes CDR1 SGHRS and CDR2 YFSETQ. V was trimmed by 6 bases and J by 2 bases, leaving 14 bases between them. This CDR3 has 14 residues. The chain's CDR3 is CASNNQGGQETQYF. The CDR3 DNA follows: TGCGCCAGCAATAACCAGGGGGGACAAGAGACCCAGTACTTC.

The J gene is TRBJ1-4, the V gene TRBV7-3, with D uncertain. This CDR3 region has 15 residues. The germline CDR1 and CDR2 sequences are SGHTA and FQGTGA. Deletions cut 3 bases from V and 3 bases from J, with 11 bases between. DNA of the CDR3: TGTGCCAGCAGCTTCTACGAGTCCCCTAATGAAAAACTGTTTTTT. It yields the protein CASSFYESPNEKLFF.

With regard to this clone: The identical CDR3 is also encoded by other nucleotide sequences in the sample. The rearrangement links TRBV18 to TRBJ2-3; TRBD1 is a possible D gene (5 bases). Germline V gene sequence: CDR1 KGHSH, CDR2 LQKENI. Trimming pared 2 bases from V and 0 bases from J, leaving 9 bases between. The length of the CDR3 is 15 residues. Here the CDR3 DNA reads TGTGCCAGCTCACCAGGGGCTGTTAGCACAGATACGCAGTATTTT. Translated: CASSPGAVSTDTQYF.

The CDR3 sequence is CASSSPLDGSGRSYNEQFF. The CDR3 DNA reads as TGCGCCAGCAGCTCCCCCCTGGATGGGAGCGGGAGATCCTACAATGAGCAGTTCTTC. The V call is TRBV5-1, the J call TRBJ2-1; 8 positions agree with TRBD2. V was pared by 3 bases and J by 1 base, with 15 bases of the junction left unmatched. CDR3 length equals 19 residues. Germline CDR1 SGHRS, CDR2 YFSETQ.

The chain uses TRBV7-6 and TRBJ2-3; 7 bases are a match to TRBD1. This CDR3 contains 17 residues. Germline V gives CDR1 SGHVS, CDR2 FNYEAQ. The V gene end was trimmed by 2 bases and the J gene end by 0 bases; junction bases not matched to a gene: 8. CDR3 amino acids: CASSLFDPGQSTDTQYF. CDR3 in DNA: TGTGCCAGCAGCTTATTCGACCCGGGACAGAGCACAGATACGCAGTATTTT.

The chain carries TRBV7-2 and TRBJ2-1; D remains ambiguous. Germline-derived CDR1 and CDR2 are SGHTA and FQGNSA. The CDR3 runs 14 residues. V was cut by 2 bases and J by 3 bases, with 8 bases left in between. The CDR3 nucleotides are TGTGCCAGCAGCTTACTAGACCTCTACAATGAGCAGTTCTTC. Its protein is CASSLLDLYNEQFF.

There are a few counts of this clone. This sequence joins TRBV9 and TRBJ1-2, with 7 bases aligning to TRBD1. The J segment lost 5 bases and the V segment lost 4 bases, leaving 5 bases of the junction unmatched. The CDR3 covers 13 residues. Germline CDR1 SGDLS, CDR2 YYNGEE. CDR3 region: CASSPQDRYGYTF. The CDR3 DNA sequence: TGTGCCAGCAGCCCTCAGGACAGGTATGGCTACACCTTC. The variable domain in full, completed from reference TRBV9 and TRBJ1-2, reads DSGVTQTPKHLITATGQRVTLRCSPRSGDLSVYWYQQSLDQGLQFLIQYYNGEERAKGNILERFSAQQFPDLHSELNLSSLELGDSALYFCASSPQDRYGYTFGSGTRLTVV.

The chain recombines TRBV5-6 with TRBJ1-5; D is undetermined. CDR1 is SGHDT and CDR2 is YYEEEE in the germline V gene. The CDR3 runs 13 residues. Trimming stripped 2 bases from V and 3 bases from J, with 6 bases between. The CDR3 sequence is CASSFKHNQPQHF. The CDR3 nucleotides are TGTGCCAGCAGCTTCAAACACAATCAGCCCCAGCATTTT.

This chain connects TRBV6-5 to TRBJ1-5, with TRBD1 matching over 8 bases. J gave up 0 bases and V 6 bases, and 4 bases lay outside the gene matches. The germline gives CDR1 MNHEY, CDR2 SVGAGI. The CDR3 consists of 15 residues. CDR3 coding DNA: TGTGCCAGCAGCCGGACAGGGTATAGCAATCAGCCCCAGCATTTT. Translation: CASSRTGYSNQPQHF.

This chain uses TRBV19 with TRBJ2-7, with D hard to call. This CDR3 region has 13 residues. Trimming took 4 bases from V and 2 from J, leaving 9 bases between them. CDR1 is LNHDA and CDR2 is SQIVND in the germline V gene (reference sequence). CDR3 bases: TGTGCCAGTAGTACCTCCCCTCCCTACGAGCAGTACTTC. Amino acids: CASSTSPPYEQYF.

The gene calls are TRBV18 and TRBJ2-7, with D perhaps TRBD1 (7 bases). The germline V gene has CDR1 KGHSH and CDR2 LQKENI. Trimming took 2 bases from V and 6 from J, leaving 23 bases between them. The CDR3 consists of 17 residues. The CDR3 region has the DNA TGTGCCAGCTCACCATCGGAGGGAACAGGGGTGGGGCTCGAGCAGTACTTC. Translation: CASSPSEGTGVGLEQYF.

The V gene is TRBV28, the J gene TRBJ1-3; D is possibly TRBD1 (5 bases). Trimming removed 0 bases at V and 0 bases at J, with 6 bases between. Per the germline V gene, CDR1 is MDHEN and CDR2 is SYDVKM. The CDR3 extends over 15 amino acids. DNA of the CDR3: TGTGCCAGCAGTTTATGGGGGGGCTCTGGAAACACCATATATTTT. Encoded protein: CASSLWGGSGNTIYF.

The genes are TRBV4-1 and TRBJ1-1; D is unresolved. The CDR3 spans 14 residues. V was cut by 0 bases and J by 4 bases, with 9 bases left in between. Germline V CDR1 and CDR2: MGHRA, YSYEKL. This CDR3 reads CASSQEYRGTEAFF. In DNA, the CDR3 is TGCGCCAGCAGCCAAGAATATAGAGGCACTGAAGCTTTCTTT.

In the case of this clone: Other DNA sequences of this sample code for an identical CDR3. V is TRBV14 and J is TRBJ1-1; D unclear. The CDR3 has 18 residues. CDR1 and CDR2 from the germline V gene are SGHDN and FVKESK. With 3 bases removed from V and 0 bases from J, the gap between germline ends came to 20 bases. The CDR3 nucleotides are TGTGCCAGCAGCCATCACAGAGGGTCCACAGAGTTGAACACTGAAGCTTTCTTT. The encoded protein is CASSHHRGSTELNTEAFF.

This chain links TRBV10-3 with TRBJ1-1; TRBD1 is a possible D gene (6 bases). Germline V gene data show CDR1 as ENHRY and CDR2 as SYGVKD. This CDR3 is 15 amino acids long. Trimming pared 3 bases from V and 0 bases from J, leaving 11 bases between. CDR3 amino acids: CAISERDKLNTEAFF. For the CDR3, the DNA is TGTGCCATCAGTGAACGGGACAAGCTGAACACTGAAGCTTTCTTT.

The V and J genes are TRBV7-2 and TRBJ1-2; 9 bases match TRBD1. The V and J ends lost 6 bases and 7 bases, in that order; junction bases with no gene match: 6. The CDR3 is 13 amino acids. From germline, CDR1 is SGHTA and CDR2 FQGNSA. CDR3: CASRPGTGPGYTF. The CDR3 nucleotides are TGTGCCAGCAGACCCGGGACAGGGCCTGGCTACACCTTC. The variable domain in full, with the rest retrieved from reference TRBV7-2 and TRBJ1-2, is GAGVSQSPSNKVTEKGKDVELRCDPISGHTALYWYRQSLGQGLEFLIYFQGNSAPDKSGLPSDRFSAERTGGSVSTLTIQRTQQEDSAVYLCASRPGTGPGYTFGSGTRLTVV.

The rearrangement links TRBV7-2 to TRBJ2-5; a possible D gene is TRBD2 (6 bases). From germline, CDR1 is SGHTA and CDR2 FQGNSA. V was clipped by 5 bases and J by 1 base, with 17 bases between them. The length of the CDR3 is 16 residues. The CDR3 region has the DNA TGTGCCAGCAGCCCCCTTACGATAGCGGCCCAAGAGACCCAGTACTTC. It yields the protein CASSPLTIAAQETQYF.

J is TRBJ2-7 and V is TRBV13, with D possibly TRBD1 on 5 matching bases. CDR1 is PRHDT, CDR2 FYEKMQ, per germline (reference sequence). The CDR3 totals 16 residues. Trimming removed 5 bases from V and 6 bases from J, with 23 bases in between. The CDR3 sequence is CASSTHRQHKGSEQYF. The CDR3 region has the DNA TGTGCCAGCAGCACCCATAGACAGCACAAAGGATCCGAGCAGTACTTC.

The rearrangement links TRBV7-9 to TRBJ2-5; 10 bases are shared with TRBD2. The germline V gene encodes CDR1 SEHNR and CDR2 FQNEAQ (reference sequence). J lost 5 bases, V lost 5 bases, and 8 bases had no gene match. The CDR3 covers 15 residues. The CDR3 nucleotides are TGTGCCAGCAGCACCCATAGCGGGGGGCTGGAGACCCAGTACTTC. It yields the protein CASSTHSGGLETQYF. Supplemented by reference TRBV7-9 and TRBJ2-5, the full variable domain reads DTGVSQNPRHKITKRGQNVTFRCDPISEHNRLYWYRQTLGQGPEFLTYFQNEAQLEKSRLLSDRFSAERPKGSFSTLEIQRTEQGDSAMYLCASSTHSGGLETQYFGPGTRLLVL.

The V and J genes are TRBV29-1 and TRBJ1-5; 10 nucleotides line up with TRBD1. The CDR3 extends over 14 amino acids. Germline loops: CDR1 SQVTM, CDR2 ANQGSEA. Unmatched junction bases numbered 8, after V lost 6 bases and J lost 6 bases. The CDR3 is CSVSTGGGSQPQHF. The CDR3, as DNA: TGCAGCGTCTCGACAGGGGGCGGAAGTCAGCCCCAGCATTTT.